Following are 9 T cell receptor beta chains from one sample sequenced in a study of Ad26.COV2.S vaccination and SARS-CoV-2 variants. The treatment denotes: 15 to 20 received Ad26.COV2.S at low or high dose, single or two shots; roughly 5 received placebo; per-sample allocation not given. Specimens were obtained on day 63 following the first vaccine or placebo injection. Profiling relied on immunoSEQ multiplex PCR, and the TCRdb table lists in-frame clones only, not all of them. This table has about 350,000 clones, roughly 81% appearing once. The starting material was peripheral blood, obtained in a trial of Ad26.COV2.S vaccine versus placebo. The source of these receptors is a person aged 18-60 years who received the Ad26.COV2.S COVID-19 vaccine or a placebo.

The CDR3 spells CASKHKGGITQYF. The CDR3 DNA is TGTGCCAGCAAACATAAGGGGGGGATAACCCAGTACTTC. The chain is built from TRBV28 and TRBJ2-5, with D tentatively TRBD2 (7 bases). Trimming removed 7 bases from V and 8 bases from J, with 17 bases in between. CDR3 size: 13 residues. CDR1 is MDHEN and CDR2 is SYDVKM in the germline V gene.

This sequence joins TRBV27 and TRBJ2-5; a possible D gene is TRBD2 (7 bases). The CDR3 contains 13 residues. Looked up from germline, CDR1 is MNHEY and CDR2 is SMNVEV (reference sequence). Between the trimmed V and J ends, which lost 4 bases and 5 bases, there was a span of 11 bases. For the CDR3, the DNA is TGTGCCAGCAGTTACAGGGAGGGGGAGACCCAGTACTTC. Amino acids: CASSYREGETQYF.

The table lists this clone with many counts. The same CDR3 can be traced to other DNA sequences in this sample. The gene calls are TRBV18 and TRBJ1-2; tentative D call: TRBD1 (5 bases). The CDR3 covers 15 residues. V was cut by 3 bases and J by 2 bases, with 13 bases left in between. Germline loops: CDR1 KGHSH, CDR2 LQKENI. CDR3 DNA sequence: TGTGCCAGCTCACCGGGCCCGGAGGGGAACTATGGCTACACCTTC. Amino acid sequence: CASSPGPEGNYGYTF.

This clone occurred once. The chain employs TRBV11-2 and TRBJ2-1; TRBD1 matches 11 bases. The CDR3 is 16 amino acids. CDR1 SGHAT and CDR2 FQNNGV come from the germline V gene. The ends lost 1 base at V and 3 bases at J; junction bases unmatched: 2. CDR3: CASSLGGTGGYNEQFF. The CDR3 bases are TGTGCCAGCAGCTTAGGGGGGACAGGGGGCTACAATGAGCAGTTCTTC.

This sequence joins TRBV7-2 and TRBJ2-2; D gene uncertain. Germline V CDR1 and CDR2: SGHTA, FQGNSA. Trimming pared 1 base from V and 0 bases from J, leaving 9 bases between. There are 16 residues in the CDR3. Written as DNA, the CDR3 is TGTGCCAGCAGCTTAGTAGCAGTCGCGAACACCGGGGAGCTGTTTTTT. Protein: CASSLVAVANTGELFF.

The chain uses TRBV7-2 and TRBJ1-1; D call uncertain. The V end lost 5 bases, the J end lost 1 base, and 11 bases lay between the germline ends. The V gene's germline CDR1 is SGHTA and CDR2 FQGNSA. The CDR3 consists of 14 residues. CDR3: CASSPGRRNTEAFF. The CDR3, as DNA: TGTGCCAGCAGCCCAGGACGGAGGAACACTGAAGCTTTCTTT.

The rearrangement links TRBV4-3 to TRBJ1-3; no clear D. V lost 8 bases to trimming and J lost 2 bases, with 4 bases between them. CDR1 and CDR2 from the germline V gene are LGHNA and YSLEER. CDR3 length: 11 residues. The CDR3 spells CASSPGNTIYF. The CDR3, as DNA: TGCGCCAGCTCACCTGGAAACACCATATATTTT.

This clone was seen only once. The rearrangement joins TRBV2 to TRBJ1-2, with TRBD1 as a possible D gene (6 bases). Trimming removed 4 bases from V and 8 bases from J, with 11 bases in between. CDR3 length: 12 amino acids. Germline-derived CDR1 and CDR2 are SNHLY and FYNNEI. This CDR3 reads CASSGQEGGYTF. CDR3 nucleotides: TGTGCCAGCAGTGGACAGGAAGGGGGCTACACCTTC. Using reference TRBV2 and TRBJ1-2 for the parts outside the CDR3, the full variable domain is EPEVTQTPSHQVTQMGQEVILRCVPISNHLYFYWYRQILGQKVEFLVSFYNNEISEKSEIFDDQFSVERPDGSNFTLKIRSTKLEDSAMYFCASSGQEGGYTFGSGTRLTVV.

The chain couples TRBV5-4 to TRBJ1-2; D might be TRBD1 (6 bases). The CDR3 has 17 amino acids. Per the germline V gene, CDR1 is SGHNT and CDR2 is YYREEE (reference sequence). Trimming shortened V by 1 base and J by 4 bases, and 20 bases separated the two germline ends. CDR3 residues: CASSLSALRGQRYGYTF. For the CDR3, the DNA is TGTGCCAGCAGCTTGTCTGCGTTGCGCGGACAGCGCTATGGCTACACCTTC.